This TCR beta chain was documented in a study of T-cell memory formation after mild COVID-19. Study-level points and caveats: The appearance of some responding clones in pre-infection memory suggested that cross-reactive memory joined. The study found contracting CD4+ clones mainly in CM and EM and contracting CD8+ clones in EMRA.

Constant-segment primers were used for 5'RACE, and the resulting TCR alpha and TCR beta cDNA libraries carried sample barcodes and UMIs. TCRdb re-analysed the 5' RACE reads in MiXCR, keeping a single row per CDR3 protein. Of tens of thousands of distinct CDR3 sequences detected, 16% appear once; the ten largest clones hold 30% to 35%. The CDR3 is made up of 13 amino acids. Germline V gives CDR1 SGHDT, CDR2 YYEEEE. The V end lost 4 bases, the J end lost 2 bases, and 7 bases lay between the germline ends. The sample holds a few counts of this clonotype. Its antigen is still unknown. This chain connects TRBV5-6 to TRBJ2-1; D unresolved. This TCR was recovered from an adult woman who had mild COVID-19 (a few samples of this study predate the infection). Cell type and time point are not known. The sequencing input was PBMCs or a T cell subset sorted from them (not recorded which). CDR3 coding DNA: TGTGCCAGCAGCCCGGTCCCCTACAATGAGCAGTTCTTC. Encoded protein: CASSPVPYNEQFF.